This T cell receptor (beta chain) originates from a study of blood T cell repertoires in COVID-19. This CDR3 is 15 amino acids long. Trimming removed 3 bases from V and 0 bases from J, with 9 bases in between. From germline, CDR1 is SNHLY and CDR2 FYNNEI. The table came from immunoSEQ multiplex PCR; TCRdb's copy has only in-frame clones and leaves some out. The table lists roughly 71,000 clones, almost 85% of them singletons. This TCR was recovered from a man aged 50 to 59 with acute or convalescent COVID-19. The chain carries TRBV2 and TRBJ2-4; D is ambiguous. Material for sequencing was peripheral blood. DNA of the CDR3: TGTGCCAGCAGTGAGACATTACTAGCCAAAAACATTCAGTACTTC. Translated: CASSETLLAKNIQYF.